Shown below are 30 T cell receptor beta chains from a single sample sequenced in a study of CD8+CD57+ T cells in acquired aplastic anemia. The TCR beta profiling, which covered VDJ combination and CDR3 sequence, was carried out using genomic DNA as the template. TCRdb reprocessed the reads with MiXCR, giving one entry per CDR3 protein. Counted here are under 250,000 distinct CDR3 sequences, 34% occurring once; the ten biggest clones make up 1% to 1.3%. Sample: sorted CD4+, CD8+, or CD8+CD57+ T cells (not recorded which) from PBMCs. All receptors derive from a human donor in good health, serving as a control.

This clonotype was seen many times. The chain is built from TRBV2 and TRBJ2-3; 12 nucleotides line up with TRBD2. The CDR3 totals 16 residues. The germline V gene encodes CDR1 SNHLY and CDR2 FYNNEI. The ends lost 3 bases at V and 2 bases at J; junction bases unmatched: 3. CDR3 residues: CASSERTSGDTDTQYF. CDR3 DNA: TGTGCCAGCAGTGAGCGGACTAGCGGGGACACAGATACGCAGTATTTT. Based on the CDR3 plus reference TRBV2 and TRBJ2-3, the full variable domain is EPEVTQTPSHQVTQMGQEVILRCVPISNHLYFYWYRQILGQKVEFLVSFYNNEISEKSEIFDDQFSVERPDGSNFTLKIRSTKLEDSAMYFCASSERTSGDTDTQYFGPGTRLTVL.

The chain has TRBV19 and TRBJ2-2, with TRBD1 matching over 8 bases. The germline CDR1 and CDR2 sequences are LNHDA and SQIVND (reference sequence). V shed 4 bases and J 5 bases; nucleotides not matched to a gene: 6. The CDR3 is 15 amino acids. The CDR3 here is CASSTQGAWTGELFF. The CDR3 DNA is TGTGCCAGTAGTACCCAGGGGGCTTGGACCGGGGAGCTGTTTTTT.

This clonotype was recorded at least ten times. The chain combines TRBV6-1 with TRBJ2-7; 11 positions agree with TRBD2. V lost 7 bases to trimming and J lost 1 base; unmatched junction nucleotides: 3. The germline V gene encodes CDR1 MNHNS and CDR2 SASEGT. This CDR3 has 14 amino acids. CDR3 protein: CASKLAGVSYEQYF. DNA of the CDR3: TGTGCCAGCAAACTAGCGGGAGTATCCTACGAGCAGTACTTC.

This clonotype was detected ten times or more. The chain links TRBV19 to TRBJ1-5; no firm D call. V was pared by 10 bases and J by 0 bases, with 13 bases between. Germline V lookup: CDR1 LNHDA, CDR2 SQIVND (reference sequence). The CDR3 consists of 14 residues. The CDR3 DNA reads TGTGCCACCCGGAGACAAAATAGCAATCAGCCCCAGCATTTT. Its translation is CATRRQNSNQPQHF.

This clonotype turned up a few times. This may come from a read error, since a much larger clone is one base off. This sequence joins TRBV20-1 and TRBJ2-7; TRBD2 aligns across 7 bases. Matching the DNA end better, TRBJ2-1 makes the J call doubtful. CDR1 and CDR2 (germline): DFQATT, SNEGSKA (reference sequence). The CDR3 is made up of 12 amino acids. This CDR3 is CSASGEGNEQFF. In DNA form, the CDR3 reads TGCAGTGCTAGCGGGGAGGGGAATGAGCAGTTCTTC.

This clonotype was recorded at least ten times. The chain combines TRBV29-1 with TRBJ2-7; TRBD1 matches at 7 bases. Germline V CDR1 and CDR2: SQVTM, ANQGSEA. V shed 0 bases and J 3 bases; nucleotides not matched to a gene: 8. This CDR3 is built from 15 residues. CDR3 residues: CSVEDLRGPGYEQYF. CDR3 bases: TGCAGCGTTGAAGATCTAAGGGGGCCAGGCTACGAGCAGTACTTC.

The chain uses TRBV19 and TRBJ1-6; 7 nucleotides line up with TRBD1. Germline values: CDR1 LNHDA, CDR2 SQIVND (reference sequence). The J segment lost 5 bases and the V segment lost 6 bases, leaving 4 bases of the junction unmatched. This CDR3 has 14 residues. This CDR3 reads CASSKGANNSPLHF. CDR3 DNA: TGTGCCAGTAGCAAGGGGGCTAATAATTCACCCCTCCACTTT.

This clonotype showed up many times. The chain carries TRBV5-1 and TRBJ2-7; D uncertain. The germline gives CDR1 SGHRS, CDR2 YFSETQ. V lost 0 bases and J lost 4, with 8 bases in between. The CDR3 contains 13 residues. The DNA for the CDR3 is TGCGCCAGCAGCTTGGTGGCACCTTACGAGCAGTACTTC. The encoded protein is CASSLVAPYEQYF.

At least ten counts were recorded for this clonotype. This chain links TRBV7-2 with TRBJ2-3, with D tentatively TRBD2 (5 bases). Germline V gene sequence: CDR1 SGHTA, CDR2 FQGNSA. The CDR3 sequence is 14 residues long. V lost 5 bases, J lost 2 bases, and 11 bases lay in between. The CDR3 coding sequence is TGTGCCAGCAGCCGTATCGGGGACACAGATACGCAGTATTTT. As protein: CASSRIGDTDTQYF.

This clonotype showed up many times. The chain joins TRBV12-3 or TRBV12-4 to TRBJ1-2, with unresolved D. V lost 5 bases and J 8 bases, leaving 21 bases between the germline ends. The CDR3 extends over 15 amino acids. CDR3 sequence: CASSPNPVVVGGYTF. The DNA of the CDR3 is TGTGCCAGCAGTCCCAATCCGGTCGTGGTAGGAGGCTACACCTTC.

A word on this clonotype: A much bigger clone sits one base away, suggesting this may be a read error. CDR3 sequence (DNA): TGTGCCAGCAGTAAAACCGGGACAGGGGTTGAGCAGTTCTTC. The encoded protein is CASSKTGTGVEQFF. The chain uses TRBV11-1 and TRBJ2-1; 10 bases match TRBD1. V was pared by 6 bases and J by 9 bases, with 8 bases of the junction left unmatched. Germline loops: CDR1 SGHAT, CDR2 FQDESV (reference sequence). The CDR3 consists of 14 residues.

In this sample, this clonotype turned up a few times. The chain carries TRBV5-6 and TRBJ2-5; D is unresolved. The V gene lost 4 bases and the J gene lost 3 bases, with 13 bases spanning the gap. Per the germline V gene, CDR1 is SGHDT and CDR2 is YYEEEE. This CDR3 contains 14 residues. The CDR3 loop reads CASSAKDTEETQYF. The CDR3 DNA is TGTGCCAGCAGCGCCAAAGACACTGAAGAGACCCAGTACTTC.

Turning to this clonotype: A much larger clone lies one base from this, so it may be a read error. The chain uses TRBV11-2 and TRBJ2-2; D unresolved. V lost 1 base, J lost 4 bases, and 4 bases lay in between. Germline V CDR1 and CDR2: SGHAT, FQNNGV. The CDR3 is 13 residues long. The CDR3 loop is CASSLGRTGELFF. As DNA, the CDR3 is TGTGCCAGCAGCTTAGGTCGCACCGGGGAGCTGTTTTTT.

In this sample, this clonotype turned up many times. The chain is built from TRBV20-1 and TRBJ2-5, with TRBD1 as a possible D gene (7 bases). The CDR3 has 16 residues. CDR1 DFQATT and CDR2 SNEGSKA come from the germline V gene (reference sequence). V gave up 6 bases and J gave up 2 bases, with 22 bases separating them. The CDR3 sequence: CSAINAGQYPQETQYF. The CDR3 region has the DNA TGCAGTGCCATTAACGCGGGACAGTATCCTCAAGAGACCCAGTACTTC.

This clonotype has a count of ten or more. V is TRBV29-1 and J is TRBJ1-2; D not resolved. Germline V gene sequence: CDR1 SQVTM, CDR2 ANQGSEA. The CDR3 is made up of 11 amino acids. The germline V and J ends were trimmed by 3 bases and 7 bases, with 9 bases remaining between them. The CDR3, as DNA: TGCAGCGTTGAGAGGGTCGGTGGCTACACCTTC. Amino acids: CSVERVGGYTF.

The chain combines TRBV4-1 with TRBJ2-3, with D possibly matching TRBD2 (6 bases). Germline V gene lookup returns CDR1 MGHRA and CDR2 YSYEKL. V was trimmed by 2 bases and J by 1 base, leaving 13 bases between them. The CDR3 loop spans 16 amino acids. CDR3 sequence: CASSQSRASGTDTQYF. In nucleotides, the CDR3 is TGCGCCAGCAGCCAAAGTAGGGCTAGCGGCACAGATACGCAGTATTTT.

The V and J genes are TRBV5-1 and TRBJ1-1; D is perhaps TRBD1 (5 bases). The germline V gene encodes CDR1 SGHRS and CDR2 YFSETQ. The ends were cut back, 3 bases at V and 1 base at J, with 10 bases in the middle. The CDR3 spans 14 residues. CDR3 sequence (DNA): TGCGCCAGCAGCTGGGACGGGAGGAACACTGAAGCTTTCTTT. Translation: CASSWDGRNTEAFF.

The rearrangement uses TRBV20-1 and TRBJ1-6; TRBD1 matches at 7 bases. J lost 0 bases, V lost 6 bases, and 8 bases had no gene match. The CDR3 contains 16 residues. CDR1 and CDR2 from the germline V gene are DFQATT and SNEGSKA (reference sequence). CDR3 DNA: TGCAGTGCAAGGGACAGTAAAAGCTCCTATAATTCACCCCTCCACTTT. Amino acids: CSARDSKSSYNSPLHF.

Concerning this clonotype: Mismatch with germline at one junction end may stem from a read error. The J gene is TRBJ2-1, the V gene TRBV7-3; D gene ambiguous. CDR1 and CDR2 (germline): SGHTA, FQGTGA. The length of the CDR3 is 14 residues. CDR3: CTSSPYGKNNERFF. CDR3 in DNA: TGTACCAGCAGCCCCTACGGCAAAAACAATGAGCGGTTCTTC.

With regard to this clonotype: The junction departs from the called germline gene at one end, perhaps through a read error. This rearrangement joins TRBV14 to TRBJ2-7, with 7 bases that match TRBD2. The CDR3 is 17 amino acids. Per the germline V gene, CDR1 is SGHDN and CDR2 is FVKESK. CDR3 amino acids: CACSLAGTIHFSYEQYF. CDR3 DNA sequence: TGTGCCTGCAGCCTAGCCGGGACTATTCACTTCTCCTACGAGCAGTACTTC.

This clonotype has a handful of counts. The rearrangement uses TRBV5-1 and TRBJ1-5; 7 bases line up with TRBD1. The germline gives CDR1 SGHRS, CDR2 YFSETQ. V gave up 0 bases and J gave up 2 bases; unmatched junction bases: 5. The CDR3 has 16 residues. CDR3 residues: CASSLVPTGGNQPQHF. DNA of the CDR3: TGCGCCAGCAGCTTGGTCCCCACAGGGGGCAATCAGCCCCAGCATTTT. The full variable domain, with the rest looked up from reference TRBV5-1 and TRBJ1-5, is KAGVTQTPRYLIKTRGQQVTLSCSPISGHRSVSWYQQTPGQGLQFLFEYFSETQRNKGNFPGRFSGRQFSNSRSEMNVSTLELGDSALYLCASSLVPTGGNQPQHFGDGTRLSIL.

The chain employs TRBV6-1 and TRBJ2-7, with TRBD1 matching over 7 bases. The J call may be faulty, since TRBJ2-1 better matches the DNA end. Germline lookup yields CDR1 MNHNS and CDR2 SASEGT. The CDR3 is 15 amino acids. The CDR3 protein is CASSVTGAFYNEQFF. The CDR3 DNA follows: TGTGCCAGCAGTGTTACAGGGGCTTTCTACAATGAGCAGTTCTTC.

The sample holds a few counts of this clonotype. This chain connects TRBV24-1 to TRBJ1-5, with D perhaps matching TRBD1 (5 bases). The V end lost 2 bases, the J end lost 6 bases, and 7 bases lay between the germline ends. The CDR3 contains 13 residues. Per germline, CDR1 KGHDR and CDR2 SFDVKD. This chain's CDR3 is CATSDWGGQPQHF. CDR3 coding DNA: TGTGCCACCAGTGATTGGGGGGGTCAGCCCCAGCATTTT.

The chain links TRBV2 to TRBJ1-2, with D uncertain. This CDR3 region has 13 residues. V gave up 8 bases and J gave up 5 bases, with 15 bases separating them. Germline lookup yields CDR1 SNHLY and CDR2 FYNNEI. The CDR3 loop reads CASFKGNLYGYTF. CDR3 in DNA: TGTGCCAGCTTCAAGGGTAACTTATATGGCTACACCTTC.

The V gene is TRBV29-1, the J gene TRBJ2-7; TRBD2 matches at 12 bases. The CDR3 has 14 residues. Trimming removed 4 bases from V and 2 bases from J; junction bases left unmatched: 3. Germline-derived CDR1 and CDR2 are SQVTM and ANQGSEA. In DNA form, the CDR3 reads TGCAGCGTTGCAAGGACTAGCGGGGCCTACGAGCAGTACTTC. It codes for CSVARTSGAYEQYF.

This clonotype occurred many times. This chain uses TRBV5-6 with TRBJ1-2, with D tentatively TRBD1 (5 bases). V shed 3 bases and J shed 3 bases, with 12 bases lying between them. The CDR3 runs 14 residues. The germline gives CDR1 SGHDT, CDR2 YYEEEE. The CDR3 loop is CASSSPQEYYGYTF. The CDR3 DNA reads as TGTGCCAGCAGCTCGCCACAGGAGTACTATGGCTACACCTTC.

Many counts were recorded for this clonotype. The chain joins TRBV7-9 to TRBJ2-2; D possibly corresponds to TRBD2 (5 bases). The V end was cut by 1 base, the J end by 7 bases, with 7 bases between. CDR3 length: 13 residues. Per germline, CDR1 SEHNR and CDR2 FQNEAQ (reference sequence). The CDR3 coding sequence is TGTGCCAGCAGCTTAGTCGGGGACGGGGAGCTGTTTTTT. This translates into CASSLVGDGELFF.

This clonotype was counted many times. The gene calls are TRBV20-1 and TRBJ2-7, with 8 bases fitting TRBD2. This CDR3 has 11 amino acids. Germline V lookup: CDR1 DFQATT, CDR2 SNEGSKA (reference sequence). The CDR3 DNA reads TGCAGCGCTGGTACTAGCGGTGCGGGGTACTTC. It is translated as CSAGTSGAGYF.

The CDR3 DNA reads as TGTGCCACCTCCGGTATCTCGTTGGTCGATGAGCAGTTCTTC. Residues: CATSGISLVDEQFF. J is TRBJ2-1 and V is TRBV25-1; D is undetermined. This CDR3 comprises 14 residues. Between the trimmed V and J ends, which lost 10 bases and 8 bases, there was a span of 21 bases. Germline CDR1 is MGHDK and CDR2 is SYGVNS.

V usage is TRBV15 and J usage is TRBJ1-2; D not resolved. Germline CDR1 is LNHNV and CDR2 is YYDKDF (reference sequence). Trimming removed 4 bases at V and 2 bases at J, with 8 bases between. This CDR3 has 13 amino acids. The CDR3 loop is CATSKRQNYGYTF. In DNA form, the CDR3 reads TGTGCCACCAGCAAGAGACAAAACTATGGCTACACCTTC.